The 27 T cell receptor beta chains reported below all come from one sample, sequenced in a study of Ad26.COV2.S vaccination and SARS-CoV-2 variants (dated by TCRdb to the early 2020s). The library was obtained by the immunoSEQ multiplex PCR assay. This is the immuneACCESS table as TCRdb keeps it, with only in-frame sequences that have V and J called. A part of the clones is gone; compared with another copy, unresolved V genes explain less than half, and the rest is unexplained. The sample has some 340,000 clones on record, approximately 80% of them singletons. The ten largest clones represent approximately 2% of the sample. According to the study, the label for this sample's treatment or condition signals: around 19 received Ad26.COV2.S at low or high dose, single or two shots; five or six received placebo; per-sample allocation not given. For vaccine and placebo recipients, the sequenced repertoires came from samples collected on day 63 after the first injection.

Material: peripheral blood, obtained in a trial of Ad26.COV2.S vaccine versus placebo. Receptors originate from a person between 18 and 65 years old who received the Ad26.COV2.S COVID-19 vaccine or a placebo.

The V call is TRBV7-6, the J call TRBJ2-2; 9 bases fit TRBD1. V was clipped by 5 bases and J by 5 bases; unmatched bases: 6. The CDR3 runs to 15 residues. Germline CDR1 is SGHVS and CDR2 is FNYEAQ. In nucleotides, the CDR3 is TGTGCCAGCAGCCTGGGACAGGGTTGGACCGGGGAGCTGTTTTTT. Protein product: CASSLGQGWTGELFF.

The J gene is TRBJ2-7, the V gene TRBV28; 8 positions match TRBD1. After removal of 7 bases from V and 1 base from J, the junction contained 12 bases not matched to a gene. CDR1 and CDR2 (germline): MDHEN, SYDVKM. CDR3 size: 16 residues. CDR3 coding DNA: TGTGCCAGCACCCCCTTCTTCGGACAGGGTTCCTACGAGCAGTACTTC. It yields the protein CASTPFFGQGSYEQYF.

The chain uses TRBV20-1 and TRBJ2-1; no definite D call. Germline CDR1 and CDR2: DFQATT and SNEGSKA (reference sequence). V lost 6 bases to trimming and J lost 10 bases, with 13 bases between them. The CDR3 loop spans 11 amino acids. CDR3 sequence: CSAPQTLEQFF. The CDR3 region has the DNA TGCAGTGCCCCCCAGACATTGGAGCAGTTCTTC.

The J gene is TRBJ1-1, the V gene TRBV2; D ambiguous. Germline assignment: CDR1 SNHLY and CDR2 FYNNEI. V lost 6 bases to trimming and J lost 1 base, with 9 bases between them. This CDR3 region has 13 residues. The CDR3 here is CASRPVANTEAFF. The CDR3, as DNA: TGTGCCAGCAGACCCGTGGCGAACACTGAAGCTTTCTTT.

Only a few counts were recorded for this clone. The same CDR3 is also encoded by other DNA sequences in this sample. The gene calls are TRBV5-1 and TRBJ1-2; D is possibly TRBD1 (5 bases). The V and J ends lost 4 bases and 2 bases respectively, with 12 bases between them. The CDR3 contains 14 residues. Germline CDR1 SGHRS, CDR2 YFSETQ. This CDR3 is CASSPPEGNYGYTF. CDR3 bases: TGCGCCAGCAGCCCGCCCGAGGGGAACTATGGCTACACCTTC.

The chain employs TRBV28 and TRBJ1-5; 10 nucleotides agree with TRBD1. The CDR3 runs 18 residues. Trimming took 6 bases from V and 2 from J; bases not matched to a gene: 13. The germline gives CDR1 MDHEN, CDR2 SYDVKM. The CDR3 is CASSPRQGAGRGNQPQHF. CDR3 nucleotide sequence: TGTGCCAGCAGCCCGCGACAGGGGGCGGGGAGGGGCAATCAGCCCCAGCATTTT.

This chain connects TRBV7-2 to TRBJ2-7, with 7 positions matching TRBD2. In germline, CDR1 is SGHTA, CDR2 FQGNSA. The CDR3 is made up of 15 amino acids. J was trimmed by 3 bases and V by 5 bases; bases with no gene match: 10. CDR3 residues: CASSPSGTTNYEQYF. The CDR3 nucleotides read TGTGCCAGCAGCCCTTCCGGGACTACCAACTACGAGCAGTACTTC.

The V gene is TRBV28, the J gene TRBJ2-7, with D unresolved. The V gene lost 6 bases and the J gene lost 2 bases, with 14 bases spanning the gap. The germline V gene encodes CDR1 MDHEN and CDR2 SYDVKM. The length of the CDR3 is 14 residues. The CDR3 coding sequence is TGTGCCAGCAGCTTGGGAACAGCAACCTACGAGCAGTACTTC. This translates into CASSLGTATYEQYF.

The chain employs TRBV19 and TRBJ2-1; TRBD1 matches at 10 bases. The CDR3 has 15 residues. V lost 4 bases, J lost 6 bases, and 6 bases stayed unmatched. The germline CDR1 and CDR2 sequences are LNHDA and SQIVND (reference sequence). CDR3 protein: CASSTSRTGGNEQFF. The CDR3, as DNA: TGTGCCAGTAGTACCTCCCGGACAGGGGGCAATGAGCAGTTCTTC.

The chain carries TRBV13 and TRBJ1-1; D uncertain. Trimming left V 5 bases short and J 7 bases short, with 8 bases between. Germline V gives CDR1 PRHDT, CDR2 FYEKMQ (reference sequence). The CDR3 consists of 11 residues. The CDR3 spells CASSLRSEAFF. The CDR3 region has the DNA TGTGCCAGCAGCCTACGCAGTGAAGCTTTCTTT.

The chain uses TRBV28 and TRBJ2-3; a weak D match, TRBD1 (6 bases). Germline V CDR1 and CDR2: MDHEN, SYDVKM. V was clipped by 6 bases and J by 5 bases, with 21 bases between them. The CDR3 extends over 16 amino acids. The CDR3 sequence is CASREHRVTGLDTQYF. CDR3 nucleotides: TGTGCCAGCAGAGAACACAGGGTCACCGGGTTAGATACGCAGTATTTT. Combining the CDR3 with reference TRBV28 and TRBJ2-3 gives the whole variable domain DVKVTQSSRYLVKRTGEKVFLECVQDMDHENMFWYRQDPGLGLRLIYFSYDVKMKEKGDIPEGYSVSREKKERFSLILESASTNQTSMYLCASREHRVTGLDTQYFGPGTRLTVL.

The CDR3 sequence is CSASRGAYYNEQFF. CDR3 sequence (DNA): TGCAGTGCTAGTAGGGGGGCCTACTACAATGAGCAGTTCTTC. The chain has TRBV20-1 and TRBJ2-1; D is perhaps TRBD1 or TRBD2 (6 bases each). V dropped 3 bases and J dropped 3 bases, with 12 bases sitting between them. The CDR3 is 14 amino acids. Germline V lookup: CDR1 DFQATT, CDR2 SNEGSKA (reference sequence).

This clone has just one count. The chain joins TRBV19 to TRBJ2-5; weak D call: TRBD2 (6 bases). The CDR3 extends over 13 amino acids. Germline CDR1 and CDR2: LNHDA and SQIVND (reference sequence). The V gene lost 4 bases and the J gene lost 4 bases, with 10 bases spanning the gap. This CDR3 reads CASSKTSVETQYF. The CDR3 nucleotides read TGTGCCAGTAGTAAGACTAGTGTAGAGACCCAGTACTTC.

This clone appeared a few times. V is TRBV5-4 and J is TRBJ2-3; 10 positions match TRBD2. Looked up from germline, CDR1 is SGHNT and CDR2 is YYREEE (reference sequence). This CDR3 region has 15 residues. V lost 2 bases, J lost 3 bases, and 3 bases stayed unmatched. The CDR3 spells CASSFKRGGTDTQYF. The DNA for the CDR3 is TGTGCCAGCAGCTTTAAGCGGGGGGGGACAGATACGCAGTATTTT.

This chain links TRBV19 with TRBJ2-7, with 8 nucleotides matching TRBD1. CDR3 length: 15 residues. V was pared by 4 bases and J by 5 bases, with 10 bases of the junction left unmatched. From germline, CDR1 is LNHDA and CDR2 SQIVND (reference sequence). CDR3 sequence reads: CASSSRGQGAHEQYF. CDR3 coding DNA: TGTGCCAGTAGTAGTCGCGGGCAGGGGGCCCACGAGCAGTACTTC. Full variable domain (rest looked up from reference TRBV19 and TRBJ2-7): DGGITQSPKYLFRKEGQNVTLSCEQNLNHDAMYWYRQDPGQGLRLIYYSQIVNDFQKGDIAEGYSVSREKKESFPLTVTSAQKNPTAFYLCASSSRGQGAHEQYFGPGTRLTVT.

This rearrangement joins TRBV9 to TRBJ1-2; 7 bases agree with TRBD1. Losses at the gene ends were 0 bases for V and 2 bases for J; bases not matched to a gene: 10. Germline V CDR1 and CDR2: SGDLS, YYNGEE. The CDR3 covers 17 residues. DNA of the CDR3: TGTGCCAGCAGCGTAGACCCCACAGGGGTCCTAAACTATGGCTACACCTTC. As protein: CASSVDPTGVLNYGYTF.

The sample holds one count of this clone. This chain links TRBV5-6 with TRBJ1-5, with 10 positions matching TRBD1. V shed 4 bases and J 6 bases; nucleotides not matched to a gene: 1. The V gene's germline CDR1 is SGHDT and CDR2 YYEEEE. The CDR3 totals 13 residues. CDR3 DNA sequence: TGTGCCAGCAGCCGGGACAGGGGTCAGCCCCAGCATTTT. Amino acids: CASSRDRGQPQHF.

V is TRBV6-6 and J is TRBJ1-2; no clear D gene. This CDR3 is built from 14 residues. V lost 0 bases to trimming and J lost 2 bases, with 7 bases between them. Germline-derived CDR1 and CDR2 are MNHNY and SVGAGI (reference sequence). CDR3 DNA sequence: TGTGCCAGCAGTTACTCCCGCGGGAACTATGGCTACACCTTC. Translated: CASSYSRGNYGYTF.

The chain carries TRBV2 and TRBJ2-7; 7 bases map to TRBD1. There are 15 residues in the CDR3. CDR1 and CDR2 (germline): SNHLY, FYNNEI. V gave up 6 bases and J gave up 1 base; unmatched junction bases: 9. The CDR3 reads CASREQGRLSYEQYF. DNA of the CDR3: TGTGCCAGCAGGGAACAGGGGAGATTATCCTACGAGCAGTACTTC.

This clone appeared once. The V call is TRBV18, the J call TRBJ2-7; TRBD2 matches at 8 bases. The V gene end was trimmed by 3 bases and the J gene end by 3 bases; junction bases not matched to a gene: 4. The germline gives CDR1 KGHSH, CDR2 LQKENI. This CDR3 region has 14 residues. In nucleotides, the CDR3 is TGTGCCAGCTCACCCCGGGCGGGGGGCTACGAGCAGTACTTC. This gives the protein CASSPRAGGYEQYF.

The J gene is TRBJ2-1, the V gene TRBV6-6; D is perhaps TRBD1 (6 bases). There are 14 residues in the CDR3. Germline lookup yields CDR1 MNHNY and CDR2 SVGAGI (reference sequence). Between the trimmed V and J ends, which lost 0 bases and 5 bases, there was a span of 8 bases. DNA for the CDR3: TGTGCCAGCAGTTACTCGGACAGAGACAATGAGCAGTTCTTC. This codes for CASSYSDRDNEQFF.

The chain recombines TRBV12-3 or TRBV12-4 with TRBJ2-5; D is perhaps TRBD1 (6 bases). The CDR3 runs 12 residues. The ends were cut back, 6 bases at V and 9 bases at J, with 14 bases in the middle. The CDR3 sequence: CASSTGNSAQYF. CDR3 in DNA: TGTGCCAGCAGCACAGGGAACTCGGCCCAGTACTTC.

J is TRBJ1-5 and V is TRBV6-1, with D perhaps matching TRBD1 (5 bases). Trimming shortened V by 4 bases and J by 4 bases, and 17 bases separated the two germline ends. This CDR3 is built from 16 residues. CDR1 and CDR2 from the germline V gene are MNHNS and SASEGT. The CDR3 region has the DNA TGTGCCAGCAGTGCCCGGGACGGTGGGACGAATCAGCCCCAGCATTTT. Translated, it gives CASSARDGGTNQPQHF.

The CDR3 sequence is CASSPRDRSSAFF. The CDR3 DNA is TGTGCCAGCAGCCCAAGAGACAGGTCGTCAGCTTTCTTT. The chain has TRBV5-5 and TRBJ1-1; perhaps TRBD1 as D (6 bases). The CDR3 sequence is 13 residues long. V was trimmed by 4 bases and J by 10 bases, leaving 17 bases between them. The germline gives CDR1 SGHKS, CDR2 YYEKEE (reference sequence).

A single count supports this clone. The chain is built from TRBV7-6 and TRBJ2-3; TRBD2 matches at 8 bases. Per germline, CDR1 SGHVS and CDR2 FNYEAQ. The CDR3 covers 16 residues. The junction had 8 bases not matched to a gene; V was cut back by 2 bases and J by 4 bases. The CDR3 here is CASSLWELAAADTQYF. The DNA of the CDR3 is TGTGCCAGCAGCTTATGGGAACTAGCGGCGGCAGATACGCAGTATTTT. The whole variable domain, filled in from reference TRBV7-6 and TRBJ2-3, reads GAGVSQSPRYKVTKRGQDVALRCDPISGHVSLYWYRQALGQGPEFLTYFNYEAQQDKSGLPNDRFSAERPEGSISTLTIQRTEQRDSAMYRCASSLWELAAADTQYFGPGTRLTVL.

CDR3 coding DNA: TGCGCCAGCAGCTTGGCCGTGGGGGGAGGGGCCTACGAGCAGTACTTC. It translates to CASSLAVGGGAYEQYF. The rearrangement uses TRBV5-1 and TRBJ2-7; 7 bases are shared with TRBD2. V lost 0 bases to trimming and J lost 2 bases; unmatched junction nucleotides: 8. CDR3 length: 16 amino acids. Germline V CDR1 and CDR2: SGHRS, YFSETQ.

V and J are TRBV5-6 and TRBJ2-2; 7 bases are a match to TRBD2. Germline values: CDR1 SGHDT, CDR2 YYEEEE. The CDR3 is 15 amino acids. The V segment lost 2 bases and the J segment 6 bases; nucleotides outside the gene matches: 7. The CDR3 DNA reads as TGTGCCAGCAGCTTTAAGACTAGCAGGGCCGGGGAGCTGTTTTTT. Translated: CASSFKTSRAGELFF.